This T cell receptor beta chain was documented in a study of blood T cell repertoires in COVID-19. For the study at large: Sites across the United States, Italy and Spain contributed samples from acute and convalescent COVID-19.

Germline V gene lookup returns CDR1 KGHSH and CDR2 LQKENI. V lost 5 bases and J lost 6; bases outside the gene matches: 5. The CDR3 length is 14 residues. Study processing details: How many nucleated cells were present was estimated from reference gene primer amplification. Data came from immunoSEQ multiplex PCR; TCRdb stores just in-frame clones and leaves some out. V and J calls and clone size are those listed in that table; D and trimming were worked out from the DNA. In the table there are 70,000 to 90,000 clones, 70% to 90% of which are singletons. The chain uses TRBV18 and TRBJ2-7; 12 positions match TRBD2. This clonotype originated in a man aged 50 to 60 with acute or convalescent COVID-19. The sample comprised peripheral blood. The CDR3 bases are TGTGCCAGCTCAGCTAGCGGGGGGGCCGGCGAGCAGTACTTC. It specifies CASSASGGAGEQYF.